The rows below give T cell receptor beta chains drawn from one sample of a study of blood T cell repertoires in COVID-19. Profiled with immunoSEQ multiplex PCR; TCRdb holds only in-frame clones, not every one. The sample carries some 240,000 clones, roughly four fifths recorded once. Material: PBMCs or T cells enriched from blood (not recorded which). Receptor source: a man in his fifties or sixties who had recovered from COVID-19. Both conserved end residues are part of each CDR3. Each record gives: D gene, V gene, clone size, J gene, CDR3 DNA, CDR3 protein. D genes are given only for firm matches. The listing skips clone size in some rows; elsewhere it reads once, few, many or a size class.

D gene: TRBD1; V gene: TRBV5-1; clone size: once; J gene: TRBJ2-7; CDR3 DNA: TGCGCCAGCAGCTTGGGACAGGGGAGAGACGAGCAGTACTTC; CDR3 protein: CASSLGQGRDEQYF
D gene: TRBD2; V gene: TRBV12-5; clone size: .; J gene: TRBJ2-7; CDR3 DNA: TGTGCTAGTGCCCCCGGGGGGGGGCACGAGCAGTACTTC; CDR3 protein: CASAPGGGHEQYF
D gene: TRBD1; V gene: TRBV19; clone size: .; J gene: TRBJ1-5; CDR3 DNA: TGTGCCAGCCGGGACAGGGGGCAGGAACAGCCCCAGCATTTT; CDR3 protein: CASRDRGQEQPQHF
D gene: .; V gene: TRBV29-1; clone size: .; J gene: TRBJ2-1; CDR3 DNA: TGCAGCGTTCTGTCTAGCGCCGTCTACAATGAGCAGTTCTTC; CDR3 protein: CSVLSSAVYNEQFF
D gene: TRBD2; V gene: TRBV4-2; clone size: .; J gene: TRBJ2-1; CDR3 DNA: TGTGCCAGCAGCCCCCCCGAAAGCGGGAGGGCCGATAATGAGCAGTTCTTC; CDR3 protein: CASSPPESGRADNEQFF
D gene: .; V gene: TRBV3-1/TRBV3-2; clone size: .; J gene: TRBJ2-3; CDR3 DNA: TGTGCCAGCAGCCCCCATGGAGCGGGCATTTCAGATACGCAGTATTTT; CDR3 protein: CASSPHGAGISDTQYF
D gene: .; V gene: TRBV3-1/TRBV3-2; clone size: .; J gene: TRBJ1-5; CDR3 DNA: TGTGCCAGCAGCCTAGGGGGGGATCAGCCCCAGCATTTT; CDR3 protein: CASSLGGDQPQHF
D gene: .; V gene: TRBV7-6; clone size: .; J gene: TRBJ2-7; CDR3 DNA: TGTGCCAGCAGCTTAGGCCCCTCCCAGGGGCCCTACGAGCAGTACTTC; CDR3 protein: CASSLGPSQGPYEQYF
D gene: .; V gene: TRBV7-3; clone size: .; J gene: TRBJ2-1; CDR3 DNA: TGTGCCAGCAGCTTAGGCGCAGGGGTAAGCAATGAGCAGTTCTTC; CDR3 protein: CASSLGAGVSNEQFF
D gene: TRBD1; V gene: TRBV11-3; clone size: .; J gene: TRBJ1-4; CDR3 DNA: TGTGCCAGCAGCCCCCGGACAGGGGCAGTGGAAAAACTGTTTTTT; CDR3 protein: CASSPRTGAVEKLFF
D gene: .; V gene: TRBV6-5; clone size: .; J gene: TRBJ1-1; CDR3 DNA: TGTGCCAGCAAACCCCTAGACAGAATGAACACTGAAGCTTTCTTT; CDR3 protein: CASKPLDRMNTEAFF
D gene: .; V gene: TRBV5-4; clone size: .; J gene: TRBJ1-6; CDR3 DNA: TGTGCCAGCAGCTTGCCCGGGTCACCCCTCCACTTT; CDR3 protein: CASSLPGSPLHF
D gene: .; V gene: TRBV11-2; clone size: .; J gene: TRBJ2-3; CDR3 DNA: TGTGCCAGCAGCTTGAGGTCCAGCGGATTTGGAGATACGCAGTATTTT; CDR3 protein: CASSLRSSGFGDTQYF
D gene: .; V gene: TRBV12-5; clone size: .; J gene: TRBJ1-6; CDR3 DNA: TGTGCTAGTGGTTTGGGCGGCTCCTATAATTCACCCCTCCACTTT; CDR3 protein: CASGLGGSYNSPLHF
D gene: .; V gene: TRBV15; clone size: .; J gene: TRBJ2-7; CDR3 DNA: TGTGCCACCAGCAGAGATCAGGGAATCTCCGACGAGCAGTACTTC; CDR3 protein: CATSRDQGISDEQYF
D gene: .; V gene: TRBV5-8; clone size: .; J gene: TRBJ2-7; CDR3 DNA: TGTGCCAGCAGCTTGTGGGGGGGCAGTGGGTCCTACGAGCAGTACTTC; CDR3 protein: CASSLWGGSGSYEQYF
D gene: TRBD2; V gene: TRBV12-5; clone size: .; J gene: TRBJ2-7; CDR3 DNA: TGTGCTAGTGGACCGGGACTAGCGGGACCGAGGGACGAGCAGTACTTC; CDR3 protein: CASGPGLAGPRDEQYF
D gene: .; V gene: TRBV11-2; clone size: .; J gene: TRBJ1-1; CDR3 DNA: TGTGCCAGCAGCTTAGGGGCCGCTAACACTGAAGCTTTCTTT; CDR3 protein: CASSLGAANTEAFF
D gene: TRBD2; V gene: TRBV11-3; clone size: .; J gene: TRBJ2-3; CDR3 DNA: TGTGCCAGCAGCTCTCGGGGGGGGAGGGCCGCAGATACGCAGTATTTT; CDR3 protein: CASSSRGGRAADTQYF
D gene: .; V gene: TRBV7-2; clone size: .; J gene: TRBJ2-1; CDR3 DNA: TGTGCCAGCAGCTACGACAGCTCCTACAATGAGCAGTTCTTC; CDR3 protein: CASSYDSSYNEQFF
D gene: .; V gene: TRBV6-1; clone size: .; J gene: TRBJ2-3; CDR3 DNA: TGTGCCAGCAGTGAAATCTTGGCTACGCAGTATTTT; CDR3 protein: CASSEILATQYF
D gene: .; V gene: TRBV7-9; clone size: .; J gene: TRBJ2-3; CDR3 DNA: TGTGCCAGCAGCCCGCCGAAGTCGGGGTCAGATACGCAGTATTTT; CDR3 protein: CASSPPKSGSDTQYF
D gene: .; V gene: TRBV5-3; clone size: .; J gene: TRBJ2-7; CDR3 DNA: TGTGCCAGAAGCCTGTTAGGAGGATTAGATTTAAACTACGAGCAGTACTTC; CDR3 protein: CARSLLGGLDLNYEQYF
D gene: TRBD2; V gene: TRBV4-3; clone size: .; J gene: TRBJ2-2; CDR3 DNA: TGCGCCAGCAGTAGGGCGGGGGGAAACACCGGGGAGCTGTTTTTT; CDR3 protein: CASSRAGGNTGELFF
D gene: .; V gene: TRBV28; clone size: .; J gene: TRBJ2-3; CDR3 DNA: TGTGCCAGCAACCTGGGGGGAGTGGCCTTCACAGATACGCAGTATTTT; CDR3 protein: CASNLGGVAFTDTQYF